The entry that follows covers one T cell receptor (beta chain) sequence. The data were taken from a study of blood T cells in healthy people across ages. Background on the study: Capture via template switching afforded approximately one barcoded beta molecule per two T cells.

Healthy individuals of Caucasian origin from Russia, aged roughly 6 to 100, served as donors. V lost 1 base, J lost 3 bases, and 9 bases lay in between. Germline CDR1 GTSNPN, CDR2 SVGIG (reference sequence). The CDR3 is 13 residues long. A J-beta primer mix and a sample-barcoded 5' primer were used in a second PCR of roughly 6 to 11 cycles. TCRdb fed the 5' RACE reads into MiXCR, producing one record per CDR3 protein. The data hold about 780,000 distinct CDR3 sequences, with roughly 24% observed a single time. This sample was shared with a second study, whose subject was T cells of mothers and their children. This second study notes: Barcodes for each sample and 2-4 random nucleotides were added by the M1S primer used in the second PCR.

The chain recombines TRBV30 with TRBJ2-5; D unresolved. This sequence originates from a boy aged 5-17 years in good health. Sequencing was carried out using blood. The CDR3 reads CAWSEVLEETQYF. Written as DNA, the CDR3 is TGTGCCTGGAGTGAGGTTCTGGAAGAGACCCAGTACTTC.